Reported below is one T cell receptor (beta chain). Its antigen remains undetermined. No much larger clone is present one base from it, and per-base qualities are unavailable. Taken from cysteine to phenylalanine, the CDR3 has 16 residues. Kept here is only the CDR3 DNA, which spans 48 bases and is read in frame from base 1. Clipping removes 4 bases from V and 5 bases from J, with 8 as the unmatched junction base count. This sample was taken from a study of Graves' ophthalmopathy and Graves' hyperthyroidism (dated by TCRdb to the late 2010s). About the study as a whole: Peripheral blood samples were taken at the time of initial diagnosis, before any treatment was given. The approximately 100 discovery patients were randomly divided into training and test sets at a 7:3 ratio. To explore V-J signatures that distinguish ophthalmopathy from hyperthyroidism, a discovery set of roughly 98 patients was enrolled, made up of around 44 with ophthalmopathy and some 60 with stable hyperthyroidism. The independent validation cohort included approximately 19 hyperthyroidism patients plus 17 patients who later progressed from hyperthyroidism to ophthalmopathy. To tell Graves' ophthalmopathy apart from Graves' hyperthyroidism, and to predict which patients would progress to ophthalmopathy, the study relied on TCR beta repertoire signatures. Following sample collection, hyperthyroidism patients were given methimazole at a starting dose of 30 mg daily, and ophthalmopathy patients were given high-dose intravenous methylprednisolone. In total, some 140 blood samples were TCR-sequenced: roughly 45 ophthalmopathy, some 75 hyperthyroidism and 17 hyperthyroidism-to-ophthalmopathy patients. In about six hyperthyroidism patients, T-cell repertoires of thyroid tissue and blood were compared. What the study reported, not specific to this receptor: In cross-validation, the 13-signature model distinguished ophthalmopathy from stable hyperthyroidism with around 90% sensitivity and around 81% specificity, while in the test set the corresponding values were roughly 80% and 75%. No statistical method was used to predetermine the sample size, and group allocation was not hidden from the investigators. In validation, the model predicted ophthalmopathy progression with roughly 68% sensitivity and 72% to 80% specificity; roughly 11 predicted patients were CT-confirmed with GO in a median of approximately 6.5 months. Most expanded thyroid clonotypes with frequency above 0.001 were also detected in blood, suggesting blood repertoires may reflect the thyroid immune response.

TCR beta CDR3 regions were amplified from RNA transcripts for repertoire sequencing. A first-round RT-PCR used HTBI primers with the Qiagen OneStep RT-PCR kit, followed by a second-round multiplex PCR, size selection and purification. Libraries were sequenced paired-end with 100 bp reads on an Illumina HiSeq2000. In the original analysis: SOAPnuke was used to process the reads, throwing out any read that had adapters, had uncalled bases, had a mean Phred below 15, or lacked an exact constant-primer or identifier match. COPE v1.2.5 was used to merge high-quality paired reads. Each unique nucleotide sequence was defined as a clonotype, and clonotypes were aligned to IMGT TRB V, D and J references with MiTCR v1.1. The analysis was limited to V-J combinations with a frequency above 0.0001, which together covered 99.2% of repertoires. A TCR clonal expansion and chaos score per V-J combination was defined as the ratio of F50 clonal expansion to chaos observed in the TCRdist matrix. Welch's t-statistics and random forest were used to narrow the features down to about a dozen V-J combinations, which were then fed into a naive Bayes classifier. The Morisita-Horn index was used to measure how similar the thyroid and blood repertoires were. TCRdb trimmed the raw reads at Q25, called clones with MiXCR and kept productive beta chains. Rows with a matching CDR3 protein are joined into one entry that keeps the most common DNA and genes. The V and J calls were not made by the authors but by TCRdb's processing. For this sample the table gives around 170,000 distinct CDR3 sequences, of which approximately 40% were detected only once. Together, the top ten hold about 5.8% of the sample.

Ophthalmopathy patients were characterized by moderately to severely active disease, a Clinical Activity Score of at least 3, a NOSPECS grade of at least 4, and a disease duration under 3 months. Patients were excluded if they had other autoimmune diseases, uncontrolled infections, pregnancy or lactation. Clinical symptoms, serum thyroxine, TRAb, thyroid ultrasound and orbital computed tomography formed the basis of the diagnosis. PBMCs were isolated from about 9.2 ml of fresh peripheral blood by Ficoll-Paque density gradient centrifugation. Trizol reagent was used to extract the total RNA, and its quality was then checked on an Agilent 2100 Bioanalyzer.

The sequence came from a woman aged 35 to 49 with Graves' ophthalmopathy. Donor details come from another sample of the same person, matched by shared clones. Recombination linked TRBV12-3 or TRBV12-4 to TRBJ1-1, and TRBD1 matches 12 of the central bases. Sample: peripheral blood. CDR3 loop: CASSWHGTGGGTEAFF. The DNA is TGTGCCAGCAGTTGGCATGGGACAGGGGGCGGGACTGAAGCTTTCTTT.